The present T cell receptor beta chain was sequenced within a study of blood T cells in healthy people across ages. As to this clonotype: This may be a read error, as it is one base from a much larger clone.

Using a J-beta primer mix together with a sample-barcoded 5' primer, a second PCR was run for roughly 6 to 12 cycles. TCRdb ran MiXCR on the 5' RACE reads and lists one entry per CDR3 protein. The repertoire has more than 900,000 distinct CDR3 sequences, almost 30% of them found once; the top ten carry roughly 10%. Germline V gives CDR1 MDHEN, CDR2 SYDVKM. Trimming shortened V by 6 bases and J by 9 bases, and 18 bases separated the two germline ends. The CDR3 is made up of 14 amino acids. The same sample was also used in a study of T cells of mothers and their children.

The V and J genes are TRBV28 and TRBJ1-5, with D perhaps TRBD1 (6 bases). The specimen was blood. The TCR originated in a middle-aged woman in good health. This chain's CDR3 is CASRQTGPSRPQHF. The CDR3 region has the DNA TGTGCCAGCAGACAAACAGGGCCGAGCCGGCCCCAGCATTTT. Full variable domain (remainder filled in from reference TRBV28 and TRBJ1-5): DVKVTQSSRYLVKRTGEKVFLECVQDMDHENMFWYRQDPGLGLRLIYFSYDVKMKEKGDIPEGYSVSREKKERFSLILESASTNQTSMYLCASRQTGPSRPQHFGDGTRLSIL.